This T cell receptor beta chain was observed in a study of response to subunit inactivated influenza vaccine (dated by TCRdb to 2016 to 2019). Some background on the complete study: Deep quantitative T cell receptor repertoire profiling was used in the study to track responses to a trivalent subunit inactivated influenza vaccine. The investigation overall reported the following: The authors proposed that each seasonal influenza vaccination may bring in only a limited number of new T cells.

Library method: RT-PCR. Instrument used: Illumina HiSeq 2500. Clones were called with MiXCR by TCRdb after fastp trimmed the public reads at Q25, and only in-frame beta chains were retained. Here each entry gathers all rows of one CDR3 protein and keeps the most common genes and DNA. This sample holds hundreds of thousands of distinct CDR3 sequences; approximately 15% were observed only once. The ten largest account for less than 4% of the sample. The CDR3 holds 13 amino acids from the cysteine to the phenylalanine. Only the CDR3 part of the read is kept: 39 bases, read in frame from the first base. V loses 2 bases of germline sequence and J loses 8 bases, and the interval between the two ends is 12 bases. Based on the germline V gene, the CDR1 and CDR2 sequences are MDHEN and SYDVKM. As regards this clonotype: Its antigen remains unidentified. The sample holds no much larger clone one base away, and base qualities are not on file.

The source of this sequence is a man between 50 and 69 years old who received an inactivated influenza vaccine. Donor details come from another sample of the same person, matched by shared clones. The sample was CD4+ T cells sorted from PBMCs, taken about 24 months after vaccination. The chain is made from TRBV28 and TRBJ1-2; the D segment cannot be called with confidence. The DNA reads TGTGCCAGCAGTTTAAGGTCGGGTAGCGGCTACACCTTC. Its product reads: CASSLRSGSGYTF.